The next 16 T cell receptor beta chains were all read from a single sample in a study of CXCR3-negative and CXCR3-positive naive CD8 T cells. cDNA libraries for TRB were generated by 5' RACE incorporating UMI labels. TCRdb reprocessed the 5' RACE reads, keeping one entry per CDR3 protein, no DNA. The sample table includes about 41,000 distinct CDR3 sequences. Input material: naive CXCR3- CD8+ T cells from blood. Subset in this sample: CD45RO-CCR7+CD27+CD95- naive CD8+ T cells lacking CXCR3 (TNR3-). Receptors originate from a human donor in good health. Some clones in this sample may be carry-over from other donors' samples.

The chain links TRBV7-6 to TRBJ1-2; TCRdb indicates TRBD1, and absent DNA this call remains unverified. Looked up from germline, CDR1 is SGHVS and CDR2 is FNYEAQ. The CDR3 runs to 17 residues. The CDR3 here is CASSLNRDTFPNYGYTF. Together with reference TRBV7-6 and TRBJ1-2, the CDR3 gives the full variable domain: GAGVSQSPRYKVTKRGQDVALRCDPISGHVSLYWYRQALGQGPEFLTYFNYEAQQDKSGLPNDRFSAERPEGSISTLTIQRTEQRDSAMYRCASSLNRDTFPNYGYTFGSGTRLTVV.

This chain uses TRBV29-1 with TRBJ2-7. The CDR3 is 11 residues long. The germline CDR1 and CDR2 sequences are SQVTM and ANQGSEA. CDR3 loop: CSVEAAYEQYF.

This sequence joins TRBV20-1 and TRBJ2-1; no DNA is available, so the TRBD2 call from TCRdb remains unchecked. The germline CDR1 and CDR2 sequences are DFQATT and SNEGSKA (reference sequence). CDR3 length: 17 amino acids. This CDR3 reads CSARNLSGSGFVNEQFF.

The CDR3 sequence is CSARDQESKQPQHF. The chain joins TRBV20-1 to TRBJ1-5. CDR3 length: 14 amino acids. The germline V gene has CDR1 DFQATT and CDR2 SNEGSKA (reference sequence).

The genes are TRBV28 and TRBJ2-1; TCRdb's D call, TRBD1, is unchecked because there is no DNA. This CDR3 has 15 residues. CDR1 and CDR2 from the germline V gene are MDHEN and SYDVKM. The CDR3 sequence: CASSPPGQGWGEQFF.

The rearrangement uses TRBV7-8 and TRBJ1-5; lacking DNA, the TRBD1 call made by TCRdb goes unchecked. This CDR3 spans 15 amino acids. The germline CDR1 and CDR2 sequences are SGHVS and FQNEAQ. The CDR3 spells CASSLVDSSNQPQHF.

This rearrangement joins TRBV7-9 to TRBJ2-1; checking the TCRdb D call of TRBD2 is not possible without DNA. The CDR3 sequence is 17 residues long. Germline V lookup: CDR1 SEHNR, CDR2 FQNEAQ (reference sequence). The CDR3 here is CASSLSSGITSYNEQFF.

Its frequency marks this clonotype as medium-sized. The chain links TRBV29-1 to TRBJ2-7. Germline-derived CDR1 and CDR2 are SQVTM and ANQGSEA. CDR3 length equals 13 residues. CDR3 in amino acids: CSVEYIVKGEQYF.

This chain uses TRBV4-1 with TRBJ1-1; lacking DNA, the TRBD1 call made by TCRdb goes unchecked. This CDR3 contains 15 residues. CDR1 is MGHRA, CDR2 YSYEKL, per germline. The CDR3 loop reads CASSPRTGQNTEAFF.

The chain is built from TRBV12-3 or TRBV12-4 and TRBJ2-2; absent DNA, TCRdb's TRBD1 call cannot be checked. The CDR3 totals 15 residues. CDR3 loop: CASSPRPGFTGELFF.

J is TRBJ1-1 and V is TRBV7-8. The CDR3 covers 14 residues. Germline V CDR1 and CDR2: SGHVS, FQNEAQ. CDR3 loop: CASSLFVENTEAFF.

V gene TRBV20-1 combines with J gene TRBJ1-2; TCRdb gives TRBD1 as the D gene, but with no DNA this cannot be confirmed. Per the germline V gene, CDR1 is DFQATT and CDR2 is SNEGSKA (reference sequence). The CDR3 covers 14 residues. Here the CDR3 reads CSAPPRENRYGYTF.

The chain joins TRBV6-4 to TRBJ2-1; TCRdb's assignment of TRBD2 cannot be checked, as there is no DNA. The CDR3 spans 15 residues. Germline loops: CDR1 MRHNA, CDR2 SNTAGT. CDR3 loop: CASSEAGGSYNEQFF.

The CDR3 loop reads CASSAIQETQYF. This chain uses TRBV10-2 with TRBJ2-5. The CDR3 sequence is 12 residues long. The germline V gene encodes CDR1 WSHSY and CDR2 SAAADI.

The chain recombines TRBV4-3 with TRBJ2-1. Germline assignment: CDR1 LGHNA and CDR2 YSLEER. CDR3 size: 16 residues. The CDR3: CASSQEWGSGGNEQFF.

V and J are TRBV12-3 or TRBV12-4 and TRBJ2-7; TCRdb names TRBD1, which stays unverified in the absence of DNA. The length of the CDR3 is 15 residues. The CDR3 sequence is CASSLPRDAYYEQYF.